Listed here are 18 T cell receptor beta chains from one sample, sequenced in a study of blood T cell repertoires in COVID-19. Data came from immunoSEQ multiplex PCR; TCRdb stores just in-frame clones and leaves some out. Of some 64,000 clones in the sample, around 70% were seen once. Sequenced: peripheral blood. The receptors stem from a woman in her 70s with COVID-19, enrolled during active disease.

The V gene is TRBV6-5, the J gene TRBJ2-3; TRBD1 matches 11 bases. The CDR3 has 15 residues. Unmatched junction bases numbered 6, after V lost 6 bases and J lost 4 bases. CDR1 is MNHEY, CDR2 SVGAGI, per germline. The CDR3 loop reads CASSADRGPPDTQYF. CDR3 DNA sequence: TGTGCCAGCAGCGCGGACAGGGGGCCTCCAGATACGCAGTATTTT.

CDR3 in amino acids: CASSTRQGPYEQYF. The CDR3 bases are TGTGCCAGTAGTACTCGACAGGGACCCTACGAGCAGTACTTC. The genes are TRBV19 and TRBJ2-7, with 7 bases identical to TRBD1. Per the germline V gene, CDR1 is LNHDA and CDR2 is SQIVND (reference sequence). The CDR3 spans 14 residues. J was trimmed by 2 bases and V by 4 bases; bases with no gene match: 5.

The chain is built from TRBV6-2 or TRBV6-3 and TRBJ1-5; TRBD1 might be the D (6 bases). Germline V gene sequence: CDR1 MNHEY, CDR2 SVGEGT. The germline V and J ends were trimmed by 4 bases and 0 bases, with 19 bases remaining between them. The CDR3 loop spans 18 amino acids. CDR3 protein: CASSSSFARTDSNQPQHF. The CDR3 nucleotides are TGTGCCAGCAGTTCGTCTTTTGCCCGGACAGATAGCAATCAGCCCCAGCATTTT.

The chain uses TRBV29-1 and TRBJ1-5, with D possibly TRBD1 on 5 matching bases. The CDR3 extends over 13 amino acids. Germline CDR1 and CDR2: SQVTM and ANQGSEA. V lost 6 bases and J 3 bases, leaving 12 bases between the germline ends. The CDR3 loop is CSVAQDTNQPQHF. As DNA, the CDR3 is TGCAGCGTCGCCCAGGACACCAATCAGCCCCAGCATTTT.

This rearrangement joins TRBV10-1 to TRBJ2-5; 10 bases line up with TRBD2. The germline V gene has CDR1 WNHNN and CDR2 SYGVQD (reference sequence). Trimming took 3 bases from V and 4 from J; bases not matched to a gene: 14. The CDR3 extends over 18 amino acids. Written as DNA, the CDR3 is TGCGCCAGCAGTGAAGCACTAGCGGGACTACCAGGGGGAGAGACCCAGTACTTC. The encoded protein is CASSEALAGLPGGETQYF.

This clone was detected once. The chain is built from TRBV9 and TRBJ2-2, with 11 bases fitting TRBD2. The CDR3 length is 18 residues. Germline CDR1 and CDR2: SGDLS and YYNGEE. After removal of 3 bases from V and 2 bases from J, the junction contained 9 bases not matched to a gene. The CDR3 sequence is CASSGTGGTSGNTGELFF. The CDR3 nucleotides read TGTGCCAGCAGCGGAACTGGGGGGACTAGCGGAAACACCGGGGAGCTGTTTTTT.

The J gene is TRBJ1-1, the V gene TRBV2; weak D call: TRBD1 (5 bases). CDR1 and CDR2 from the germline V gene are SNHLY and FYNNEI. This CDR3 comprises 12 residues. Trimming took 6 bases from V and 10 from J, leaving 15 bases between them. CDR3 bases: TGTGCCAGCAGGCGAGGAGGGGACTCAGCTTTCTTT. Translation: CASRRGGDSAFF.

V usage is TRBV20-1 and J usage is TRBJ2-3, with a possible D match to TRBD2 (5 bases). CDR1 DFQATT and CDR2 SNEGSKA come from the germline V gene (reference sequence). The CDR3 has 12 residues. V shed 3 bases and J shed 8 bases, with 12 bases lying between them. Written as DNA, the CDR3 is TGCAGTGCTAGTCCCGGACTGGGTACGCAGTATTTT. It specifies CSASPGLGTQYF.

This chain joins TRBV2 and TRBJ1-1; TRBD1 aligns across 8 bases. The CDR3 totals 14 residues. The junction had 6 bases not matched to a gene; V was cut back by 8 bases and J by 1 base. Germline loops: CDR1 SNHLY, CDR2 FYNNEI. CDR3 residues: CASFAGTGNTEAFF. As DNA, the CDR3 is TGTGCCAGCTTCGCCGGGACAGGGAACACTGAAGCTTTCTTT.

In its sample, this clone was seen once. J is TRBJ1-3 and V is TRBV18, with unresolved D. The germline V and J ends were trimmed by 2 bases and 4 bases, with 12 bases remaining between them. The CDR3 runs 15 residues. CDR1 and CDR2 from the germline V gene are KGHSH and LQKENI. CDR3 sequence: CASSPTGVAGNTIYF. The DNA for the CDR3 is TGTGCCAGCTCACCAACCGGGGTGGCCGGAAACACCATATATTTT.

V usage is TRBV11-3 and J usage is TRBJ2-6; D may be TRBD2 (5 bases). Germline V gives CDR1 SGHNT, CDR2 YENEEA. The V end was cut by 3 bases, the J end by 0 bases, with 6 bases between. The CDR3 totals 15 residues. This CDR3 is CASSFRDSGANVLTF. The CDR3, as DNA: TGTGCCAGCAGCTTTCGGGACTCTGGGGCCAACGTCCTGACTTTC.

The rearrangement links TRBV7-8 to TRBJ2-1; D is unresolved. Germline CDR1 reads SGHVS; CDR2 reads FQNEAQ. CDR3 length equals 17 residues. V shed 0 bases and J shed 0 bases, with 12 bases lying between them. Here the CDR3 reads CASSLAEPRSSYNEQFF. DNA for the CDR3: TGTGCCAGCAGCTTAGCGGAGCCTCGTAGCTCCTACAATGAGCAGTTCTTC.

Points on this clone: Different DNA sequences within this sample yield the same CDR3. The V gene is TRBV9, the J gene TRBJ1-6; 7 bases are a match to TRBD1. This CDR3 contains 14 residues. Germline-derived CDR1 and CDR2 are SGDLS and YYNGEE. V dropped 2 bases and J dropped 4; count of bases not matched to a gene: 0. The CDR3 loop is CASSVGQYNSPLHF. The CDR3 nucleotides are TGTGCCAGCAGCGTGGGACAGTATAATTCACCCCTCCACTTT.

This clone was seen more than once but under ten times. J is TRBJ1-3 and V is TRBV5-5; no definite D call. The CDR3 runs 15 residues. Trimming stripped 2 bases from V and 0 bases from J, with 9 bases between. The V gene's germline CDR1 is SGHKS and CDR2 YYEKEE (reference sequence). The CDR3: CASSFGLLSGNTIYF. For the CDR3, the DNA is TGTGCCAGCAGCTTTGGGCTCCTCTCTGGAAACACCATATATTTT.

This chain links TRBV19 with TRBJ2-1; maybe TRBD2 (6 bases). V lost 6 bases and J lost 4, with 16 bases in between. The CDR3 is made up of 15 amino acids. Per germline, CDR1 LNHDA and CDR2 SQIVND (reference sequence). CDR3 sequence reads: CASRGSGAPYNEQFF. In DNA, the CDR3 is TGTGCCAGTAGGGGTAGCGGTGCCCCGTACAATGAGCAGTTCTTC.

The chain joins TRBV6-2 or TRBV6-3 to TRBJ1-5; 8 bases map to TRBD1. V was clipped by 0 bases and J by 0 bases; unmatched bases: 10. The CDR3 consists of 19 residues. The germline gives CDR1 MNHEY, CDR2 SVGEGT. CDR3 coding DNA: TGTGCCAGCAGTTACTCGATGGCAGGGGGCTCCAATAGCAATCAGCCCCAGCATTTT. Its protein is CASSYSMAGGSNSNQPQHF.

The genes are TRBV11-3 and TRBJ1-1, with D unresolved. The germline V gene has CDR1 SGHNT and CDR2 YENEEA. The CDR3 is 13 residues long. The ends were cut back, 0 bases at V and 6 bases at J, with 8 bases in the middle. The CDR3 here is CASSLDWQSEAFF. For the CDR3, the DNA is TGTGCCAGCAGCTTAGATTGGCAGTCTGAAGCTTTCTTT.

The chain employs TRBV5-1 and TRBJ2-1; TRBD2 matches 7 bases. The CDR3 covers 16 residues. The trim removed 4 bases at V and 9 bases at J, leaving 16 bases unmatched. Germline V gene lookup returns CDR1 SGHRS and CDR2 YFSETQ. This CDR3 reads CASSTGLVTTLSEQFF. Here the CDR3 DNA reads TGCGCCAGCAGCACCGGACTAGTGACGACCTTAAGTGAGCAGTTCTTC. Looking up the rest from reference TRBV5-1 and TRBJ2-1 gives the full variable domain: KAGVTQTPRYLIKTRGQQVTLSCSPISGHRSVSWYQQTPGQGLQFLFEYFSETQRNKGNFPGRFSGRQFSNSRSEMNVSTLELGDSALYLCASSTGLVTTLSEQFFGPGTRLTVL.